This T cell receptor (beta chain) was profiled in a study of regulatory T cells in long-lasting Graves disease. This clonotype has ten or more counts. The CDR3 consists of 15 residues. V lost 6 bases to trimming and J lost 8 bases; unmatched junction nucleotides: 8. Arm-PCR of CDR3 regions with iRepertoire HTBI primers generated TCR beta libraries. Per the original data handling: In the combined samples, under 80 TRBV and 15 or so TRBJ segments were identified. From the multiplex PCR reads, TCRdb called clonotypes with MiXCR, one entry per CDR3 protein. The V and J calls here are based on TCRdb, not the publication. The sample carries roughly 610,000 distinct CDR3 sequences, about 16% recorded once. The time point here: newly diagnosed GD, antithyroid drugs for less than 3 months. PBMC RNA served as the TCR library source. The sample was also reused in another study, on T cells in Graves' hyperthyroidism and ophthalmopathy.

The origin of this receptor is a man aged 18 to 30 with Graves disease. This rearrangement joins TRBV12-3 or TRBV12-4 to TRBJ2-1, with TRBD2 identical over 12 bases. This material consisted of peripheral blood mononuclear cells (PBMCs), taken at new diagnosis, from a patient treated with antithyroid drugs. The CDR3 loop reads CASRTGTSGLDEQFF. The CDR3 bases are TGTGCCAGCAGAACCGGGACTAGCGGGTTGGATGAGCAGTTCTTC.